This T cell receptor (beta chain) was captured in a study of identifying expanded T cells in peripheral blood. Collection occurred without any documented infections or immune events in donors. As concerns this clone: Its target is unknown.

Produced via immunoSEQ multiplex PCR; TCRdb's table is partial and in-frame only. This table has around 81,000 clones, about 85% appearing once. Whole-study results and caveats: Differentially abundant clones: 1 to 1.5 between replicates, approximately 16 at around 14 days, more than 18 at four. Across healthy donors, higher total template counts meant significantly greater approximately 2-week count variance.

This sequence originates from a person aged 18 to 75 in good health. The specimen sequenced was blood.

In nucleotides, the CDR3 is TGTGCCAGCCGCGATTGGGCAGGGGGAGGTACGCAGTATTTT. Amino acids: CASRDWAGGGTQYF. This rearrangement joins TRBV7-8 to TRBJ2-3; a weak D match, TRBD1 (7 bases). Germline V gene data show CDR1 as SGHVS and CDR2 as FQNEAQ. V shed 8 bases and J shed 8 bases, with 20 bases lying between them. This CDR3 region has 14 residues.